These 14 T cell receptor beta chains share one sample of origin, sequenced in a study of a mutant IDH1 vaccine in newly diagnosed glioma. These receptors' antigens are unknown. Time point meaning: week 5, during vaccination. What each vaccine dose contained was 300 ug of mutant IDH1 20-mer peptide, accompanied by topical imiquimod. Repertoires were generated with immunoSEQ multiplex PCR, while TCRdb's copy carries only in-frame clones and drops some. The profile covers 52,000 or so clones, with 70% to 85% appearing a single time and over 3% taken by the ten largest. The specimen comprised PBMCs, sampled from a glioma patient whose treatment included an IDH1 peptide vaccine. These receptors were taken from a woman between 18 and 29 years old with glioma. Some clones in this sample may be carry-over from other donors' samples.

The rearrangement joins TRBV29-1 to TRBJ2-7; the D gene is possibly TRBD2 (6 bases). Germline CDR1 SQVTM, CDR2 ANQGSEA. The CDR3 has 14 amino acids. The V end lost 4 bases, the J end lost 2 bases, and 15 bases lay between the germline ends. CDR3 sequence (DNA): TGCAGCGTTGCGGGGGACGTCTATCCCTACGAGCAGTACTTC. Translated: CSVAGDVYPYEQYF.

The chain combines TRBV4-1 with TRBJ1-2, with D maybe TRBD1 (6 bases). Germline CDR1 MGHRA, CDR2 YSYEKL. Between the trimmed V and J ends, which lost 0 bases and 7 bases, there was a span of 15 bases. The CDR3 length is 15 residues. CDR3 DNA: TGCGCCAGCAGCCAAGACCCGACAGGACGGAGTGGCTACACCTTC. It specifies CASSQDPTGRSGYTF.

The table lists this clone with a count of one. This chain uses TRBV2 with TRBJ1-2; D remains unclear. CDR1 is SNHLY and CDR2 is FYNNEI in the germline V gene. V lost 6 bases to trimming and J lost 5 bases, with 10 bases between them. The CDR3 covers 12 residues. The CDR3 nucleotides are TGTGCCAGCAGCAAGGGCCCTTATGGCTACACCTTC. Amino acid sequence: CASSKGPYGYTF. Supplemented by reference TRBV2 and TRBJ1-2, the full variable domain reads EPEVTQTPSHQVTQMGQEVILRCVPISNHLYFYWYRQILGQKVEFLVSFYNNEISEKSEIFDDQFSVERPDGSNFTLKIRSTKLEDSAMYFCASSKGPYGYTFGSGTRLTVV.

The sample holds a few counts of this clone. This chain connects TRBV29-1 to TRBJ1-1; no clear D. The CDR3 spans 11 residues. V lost 0 bases and J lost 11, with 10 bases in between. Germline lookup yields CDR1 SQVTM and CDR2 ANQGSEA. The CDR3 loop reads CSVEDPGEAFF. The CDR3 DNA is TGCAGCGTTGAAGATCCCGGCGAGGCTTTCTTT.

The chain combines TRBV5-4 with TRBJ1-4; no firm D call. Trimming pared 6 bases from V and 5 bases from J, leaving 14 bases between. Per germline, CDR1 SGHNT and CDR2 YYREEE (reference sequence). CDR3 length equals 14 residues. The CDR3 sequence: CASTVMSLNEKLFF. The DNA of the CDR3 is TGTGCCAGCACCGTGATGAGCTTAAATGAAAAACTGTTTTTT.

The chain joins TRBV27 to TRBJ2-7; D is possibly TRBD1 (6 bases). Germline CDR1 reads MNHEY; CDR2 reads SMNVEV (reference sequence). CDR3 length: 13 amino acids. The germline V and J ends were trimmed by 5 bases and 2 bases, with 10 bases remaining between them. The CDR3 DNA reads as TGTGCCAGCAGTGTGGACAGTCCCTACGAGCAGTACTTC. It translates to CASSVDSPYEQYF.

The rearrangement joins TRBV4-2 to TRBJ1-4; D not resolved. The CDR3 is 11 amino acids. CDR1 is LGHNA and CDR2 is YNFKEQ in the germline V gene. The V and J ends lost 0 bases and 13 bases respectively, with 6 bases between them. The CDR3 bases are TGTGCCAGCAGCCAAGAAGGGAGACTGTTTTTT. It specifies CASSQEGRLFF.

CDR3 sequence (DNA): TGTGCCAGCAGTGAATCGGGTAGCAATCAGCCCCAGCATTTT. Protein: CASSESGSNQPQHF. The V and J genes are TRBV25-1 and TRBJ1-5, with D unresolved. This CDR3 is 14 amino acids long. Trimming removed 1 base at V and 0 bases at J, with 4 bases between. The germline gives CDR1 MGHDK, CDR2 SYGVNS.

This chain links TRBV7-2 with TRBJ1-5; TRBD1 agrees at 8 bases. With V trimmed by 3 bases and J by 4 bases, 2 bases remained unmatched. CDR3 length equals 14 residues. Germline V CDR1 and CDR2: SGHTA, FQGNSA. In nucleotides, the CDR3 is TGTGCCAGCAGCTTGAACAGGGGGAATCAGCCCCAGCATTTT. Protein sequence: CASSLNRGNQPQHF.

The DNA for the CDR3 is TGCGCCAGCACCCGGGGAGGACGGAACACTGAAGCTTTCTTT. Translating it yields CASTRGGRNTEAFF. The chain joins TRBV5-1 to TRBJ1-1; D is uncertain. Germline-derived CDR1 and CDR2 are SGHRS and YFSETQ. V lost 6 bases to trimming and J lost 1 base, with 13 bases between them. This CDR3 region has 14 residues.

The V gene is TRBV7-3, the J gene TRBJ1-2, with 8 bases fitting TRBD1. The germline V gene has CDR1 SGHTA and CDR2 FQGTGA. The CDR3 extends over 14 amino acids. V shed 5 bases and J 2 bases; nucleotides not matched to a gene: 4. CDR3 bases: TGTGCCAGCAGCGAAGGACAGGGAAACTATGGCTACACCTTC. Amino acid sequence: CASSEGQGNYGYTF.

The chain carries TRBV19 and TRBJ2-5; 8 bases fit TRBD1. Germline CDR1 reads LNHDA; CDR2 reads SQIVND (reference sequence). Losses at the gene ends were 5 bases for V and 5 bases for J; bases not matched to a gene: 10. This CDR3 is 15 amino acids long. This chain's CDR3 is CASSGRQGRGETQYF. Written as DNA, the CDR3 is TGTGCCAGTAGTGGTCGACAGGGGCGCGGTGAGACCCAGTACTTC.

This chain joins TRBV29-1 and TRBJ2-7; possibly TRBD1 or TRBD2 for D (6 bases each). Germline loops: CDR1 SQVTM, CDR2 ANQGSEA. The V and J ends lost 6 bases and 6 bases respectively, with 21 bases between them. CDR3 length equals 14 residues. CDR3 nucleotide sequence: TGCAGCGTCACGTCGGGGGCAGGAGGGCTCGAGCAGTACTTC. Translating it yields CSVTSGAGGLEQYF.

The chain employs TRBV25-1 and TRBJ1-3; D is possibly TRBD1 (5 bases). The CDR3 has 15 amino acids. Germline V gene sequence: CDR1 MGHDK, CDR2 SYGVNS. Trimming took 7 bases from V and 0 from J, leaving 13 bases between them. The DNA for the CDR3 is TGTGCCAGCAATCCGGGGGGGAGCTCTGGAAACACCATATATTTT. This codes for CASNPGGSSGNTIYF.